What follows are 12 T cell receptor beta chains derived from one specimen sequenced in a study of tumor and adjacent non-tumor tissue in lung cancer. TCRbeta libraries were built with three rounds of nested PCR, modified from ARM-PCR. MiXCR, run by TCRdb on the multiplex PCR reads, gives a single entry per CDR3 protein. The sample includes 90,000 to 100,000 distinct CDR3 sequences, around three quarters seen only once; the top ten take 30%. This sample's RNA came from whole unsorted tissue. More than 3 cm separated this lung sample from the edge of the tumor. Sequences were obtained from distant non-tumor lung tissue. Every receptor here comes from a man aged 55 to 70 with small cell lung cancer.

V usage is TRBV5-4 and J usage is TRBJ2-3; D call uncertain. The CDR3 sequence is 13 residues long. V gave up 4 bases and J gave up 4 bases, with 10 bases separating them. Germline V gene lookup returns CDR1 SGHNT and CDR2 YYREEE (reference sequence). The CDR3 region has the DNA TGTGCCAGCAGCCCGGTGGCAGCAGATACGCAGTATTTT. The encoded protein is CASSPVAADTQYF.

The chain is built from TRBV6-2 or TRBV6-3 and TRBJ2-7; no firm D call. V was cut by 8 bases and J by 4 bases, with 18 bases left in between. Germline CDR1 is MNHEY and CDR2 is SVGEGT. The CDR3 has 14 amino acids. The CDR3 sequence: CASELQWTTYEQYF. The CDR3 DNA reads as TGTGCCAGCGAGTTGCAGTGGACCACATACGAGCAGTACTTC.

J is TRBJ2-2 and V is TRBV6-2 or TRBV6-3, with 9 bases that match TRBD1. J gave up 14 bases and V 7 bases, and 20 bases lay outside the gene matches. The V gene's germline CDR1 is MNHEY and CDR2 SVGEGT. CDR3 length equals 16 residues. CDR3 amino acids: CASTTSGTGRTGGLFF. CDR3 coding DNA: TGTGCCAGCACTACAAGCGGGACAGGGCGAACCGGGGGACTGTTTTTT.

Worth noting for this clonotype: A much bigger clone sits one base away, suggesting this may be a read error. The CDR3: CACSLWQANTEAFF. DNA of the CDR3: TGTGCCTGCAGCTTGTGGCAGGCGAACACTGAAGCTTTCTTT. The chain is built from TRBV5-8 and TRBJ1-1; no definite D call. The germline gives CDR1 SGHTS, CDR2 YDEGEE. The CDR3 totals 14 residues.

This chain joins TRBV27 and TRBJ1-1; possible D gene TRBD1, 5 bases. CDR1 and CDR2 (germline): MNHEY, SMNVEV (reference sequence). The V end lost 8 bases, the J end lost 3 bases, and 16 bases lay between the germline ends. CDR3 length: 14 amino acids. The CDR3 reads CASQKVGVHTEAFF. CDR3 sequence (DNA): TGTGCCAGCCAGAAGGTGGGGGTACACACTGAAGCTTTCTTT.

Details on this clonotype: A junction boundary mismatches the germline segment, possibly from a read error. The chain links TRBV4-1 to TRBJ2-2; 9 bases map to TRBD2. The CDR3 is 17 amino acids. CDR1 is MGHRA, CDR2 YSYEKL, per germline. This CDR3 is CANSSRTSETSTGELFF. The DNA of the CDR3 is TGCGCCAACAGCTCCCGGACTAGCGAGACGAGCACCGGGGAGCTGTTTTTT.

This clonotype appeared a single time. At one boundary the junction diverges from the germline segment, which might be a read error. The genes are TRBV6-6 and TRBJ2-1; D tentatively reads TRBD1 or TRBD2 (5 bases each). The CDR3 sequence is 17 residues long. Per the germline V gene, CDR1 is MNHNY and CDR2 is SVGAGI (reference sequence). The CDR3: CASSFPGQRTAGNEQFF. The CDR3 DNA is TGTGCCAGCAGTTTCCCAGGACAACGCACCGCGGGCAATGAACAGTTCTTC.

Details on this clonotype: A read error may account for a junction end that differs from germline. The chain links TRBV11-2 to TRBJ2-1, with TRBD1 matching over 10 bases. This CDR3 contains 17 residues. Germline loops: CDR1 SGHAT, CDR2 FQNNGV. The CDR3 protein is CASSLEGMGQGRDEQFF. The CDR3 region has the DNA TGTGCCAGCAGTTTAGAGGGAATGGGACAGGGGAGGGATGAGCAATTCTTC.

The chain recombines TRBV5-4 with TRBJ2-3; no firm D call. Germline CDR1 is SGHNT and CDR2 is YYREEE (reference sequence). V was cut by 4 bases and J by 7 bases, with 22 bases left in between. The CDR3 length is 16 residues. The CDR3 DNA sequence: TGTGCCAGCAGCCCCGACGCAAGGGTCGTGGCATATACGCAGTATTTT. This sequence encodes CASSPDARVVAYTQYF.

As regards this clonotype: A much larger clone lies a single base off, so this may be a read error. The CDR3 sequence is CDSSLPGQGREQYF. The CDR3 DNA reads as TGTGACAGCAGTTTACCGGGACAGGGACGCGAGCAGTACTTC. The chain employs TRBV28 and TRBJ2-7; 9 nucleotides agree with TRBD1. Germline CDR1 is MDHEN and CDR2 is SYDVKM. The length of the CDR3 is 14 residues.

Comments on this clonotype: This may be a read error: a much more frequent sequence differs by one nucleotide. The rearrangement uses TRBV5-1 and TRBJ2-6, with a weak D call TRBD1 (5 bases). With 7 bases removed from V and 4 bases from J, the gap between germline ends came to 12 bases. Germline V lookup: CDR1 SGHRS, CDR2 YFSETQ. The length of the CDR3 is 14 residues. The CDR3 spells CASSDIAGANVLTF. The DNA of the CDR3 is TGCGCCAGCTCGGACATCGCGGGGGCCAACGTCCTGACTTTC.

About this clonotype itself: This CDR3 is missing its conserved last phenylalanine or tryptophan, likely due to a read error. The limits of the CDR3 on the DNA are not certain, so only TCRdb's listed CDR3 is given. The V call is TRBV10-2, the J call TRBJ2-1; the table names TRBD1, a call not compared with the DNA. Germline V CDR1 and CDR2: WSHSY, SAAADI. The CDR3 length is 13 residues, termini included. CDR3: CVSCETGQGEQLL.